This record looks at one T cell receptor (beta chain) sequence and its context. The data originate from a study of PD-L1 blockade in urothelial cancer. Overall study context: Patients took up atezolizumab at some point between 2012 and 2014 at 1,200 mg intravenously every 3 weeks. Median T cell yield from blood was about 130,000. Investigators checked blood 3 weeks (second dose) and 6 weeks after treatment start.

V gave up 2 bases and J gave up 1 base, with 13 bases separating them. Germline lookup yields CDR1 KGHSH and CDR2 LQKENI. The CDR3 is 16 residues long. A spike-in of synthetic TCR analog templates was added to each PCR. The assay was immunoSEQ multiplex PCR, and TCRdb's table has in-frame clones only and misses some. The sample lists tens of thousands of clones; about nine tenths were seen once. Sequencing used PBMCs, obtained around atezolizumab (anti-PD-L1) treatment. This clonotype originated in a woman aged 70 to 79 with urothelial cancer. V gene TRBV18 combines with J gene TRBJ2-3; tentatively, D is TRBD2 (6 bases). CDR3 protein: CASSPVLARGTDTQYF. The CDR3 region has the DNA TGTGCCAGCTCACCAGTTCTAGCGAGAGGCACAGATACGCAGTATTTT. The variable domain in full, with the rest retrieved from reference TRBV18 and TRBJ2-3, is NAGVMQNPRHLVRRRGQEARLRCSPMKGHSHVYWYRQLPEEGLKFMVYLQKENIIDESGMPKERFSAEFPKEGPSILRIQQVVRGDSAAYFCASSPVLARGTDTQYFGPGTRLTVL.